Sequencing of this T cell receptor (beta chain) was carried out in a study of cytomegalovirus exposure and HLA in healthy donors. Study-level background: The 120 validation repertoires were produced on the same platform as the roughly 720 repertoires of the first cohort. This was reported in a later analysis. Regarding the study as a whole: Per published reports, the classifier diagnosed cytomegalovirus status with high specificity and sensitivity. TCR clusters originating in the first cohort tended to co-occur in the roughly 120 validation repertoires, according to a later analysis.

The ends lost 5 bases at V and 3 bases at J; junction bases unmatched: 3. The CDR3 length is 13 residues. The germline V gene has CDR1 SGHVS and CDR2 FNYEAQ. Notes on this clone: The antigen is undetermined.

Repertoires were generated with immunoSEQ multiplex PCR, while TCRdb's copy carries only in-frame clones and drops some. The sample records approximately 230,000 clones, approximately 84% being singletons. While the first cohort had some 700 subjects, the donors belonged to the separate validation cohort of about 120 subjects. This TCR was recovered from a man younger than 30 in good health and CMV-seropositive. The chain combines TRBV7-6 with TRBJ1-1; TRBD1 agrees at 7 bases. The sample taken for sequencing was PBMCs. The CDR3 protein is CASSLTGDTEAFF. CDR3 bases: TGTGCCAGCAGCCTAACAGGGGACACTGAAGCTTTCTTT.